This TCR beta chain was recorded in a study of T cells after yellow fever vaccination. Study background: SMART-Seq v4 Ultra Low Input served to prepare low-cell-number fractions. Overall study results and limits: Abundant clonotypes from the bulk population could have been carried over as contaminants into FACS-sorted repertoires.

CDR1 and CDR2 from the germline V gene are SNHLY and FYNNEI. This CDR3 contains 12 residues. Between the trimmed V and J ends, which lost 8 bases and 4 bases, there was a span of 11 bases. There are a few counts of this clonotype. Antigen: not known. TCRdb re-analysed the 5' RACE reads in MiXCR, keeping a single row per CDR3 protein. The sample yields hundreds of thousands of distinct CDR3 sequences, about 13% seen once. The origin of this receptor is a man aged 30-40 years who received the YFV17D yellow fever vaccine. The J gene is TRBJ1-1, the V gene TRBV2; D gene ambiguous. The specimen comprised PBMCs, sampled on the day of the yellow fever booster vaccination. The CDR3 sequence: CASGSVSTEAFF. CDR3 DNA sequence: TGTGCCAGCGGGTCCGTGAGCACTGAAGCTTTCTTT.